What follows are 4 T cell receptor beta chains derived from one specimen sequenced in a study of identical twins. TCRdb used MiXCR to reprocess the 5' RACE reads, holding one entry per CDR3 protein. Of around 1.7 million distinct CDR3 sequences detected, 25% to 35% appear once; the ten largest clones hold less than 0.35%. The sample taken for sequencing was cord blood. The receptors originated from a newborn girl in good health.

The chain couples TRBV4-2 to TRBJ1-5; tentative D call: TRBD1 (6 bases). CDR1 and CDR2 from the germline V gene are LGHNA and YNFKEQ. V was trimmed by 0 bases and J by 4 bases, leaving 13 bases between them. This CDR3 region has 16 residues. CDR3 bases: TGTGCCAGCAGCCAAGATCGGCAGGGGTGGAATCAGCCCCAGCATTTT. This codes for CASSQDRQGWNQPQHF.

This clonotype was recorded a few times. The V gene is TRBV5-1, the J gene TRBJ2-4; TRBD2 matches 11 bases. With 4 bases clipped from V and 1 base from J, the junction kept 7 bases outside the gene matches. The CDR3 has 17 residues. Per germline, CDR1 SGHRS and CDR2 YFSETQ. The CDR3 region is CASSPRLAGWAKNIQYF. The CDR3 nucleotides are TGCGCCAGCAGCCCTAGACTAGCGGGATGGGCCAAAAACATTCAGTACTTC.

About this clonotype: An end of the junction differs from the germline gene, which may be a read error. The gene calls are TRBV7-2 and TRBJ2-7; D is possibly TRBD1 (6 bases). Judging by the DNA end, TRBJ2-4 fits better; the J call may be wrong. This CDR3 is 13 amino acids long. Germline V gene data show CDR1 as SGHTA and CDR2 as FQGNSA. CDR3 coding DNA: TGCGCCAGCAGCTTAGGACAGTCAAACATTCAGTACTTC. Protein sequence: CASSLGQSNIQYF.

The chain recombines TRBV7-2 with TRBJ2-3; 7 bases align to TRBD2. Germline CDR1 reads SGHTA; CDR2 reads FQGNSA. V was pared by 5 bases and J by 4 bases, with 3 bases of the junction left unmatched. The CDR3 contains 13 residues. In DNA, the CDR3 is TGTGCCAGCAGCGCCACTAGCGCAGATACGCAGTATTTT. It specifies CASSATSADTQYF.